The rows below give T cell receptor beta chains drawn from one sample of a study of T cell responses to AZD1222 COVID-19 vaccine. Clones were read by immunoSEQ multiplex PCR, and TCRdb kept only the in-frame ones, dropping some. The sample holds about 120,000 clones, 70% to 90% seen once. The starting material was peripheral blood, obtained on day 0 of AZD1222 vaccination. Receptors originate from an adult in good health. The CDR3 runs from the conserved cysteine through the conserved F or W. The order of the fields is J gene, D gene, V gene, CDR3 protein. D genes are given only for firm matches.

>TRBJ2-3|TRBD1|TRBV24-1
CATSDPGQGATDTQYF
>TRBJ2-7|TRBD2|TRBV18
CASSPEAELAGGFF
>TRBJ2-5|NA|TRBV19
CATGAAQETQYF
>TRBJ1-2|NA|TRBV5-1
CASSLDGDYGYTF
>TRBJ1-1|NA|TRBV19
CASRGGTGDTEAFF
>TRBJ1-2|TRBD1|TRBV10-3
CAPTPARQGADYGYTF
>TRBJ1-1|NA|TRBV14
CASSSRGWGNTEAFF
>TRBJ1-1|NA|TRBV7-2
CASSPVRGRTEAFF
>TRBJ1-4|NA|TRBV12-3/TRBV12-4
CASGTRTNEKLFF
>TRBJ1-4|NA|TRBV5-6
CASSATDRFGNEKLFF
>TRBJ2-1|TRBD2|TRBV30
CAWVAGDSYNEQFF
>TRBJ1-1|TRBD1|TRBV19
CASRFAGQGGTEAFF
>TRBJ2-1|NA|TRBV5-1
CASSLDGGDEIYNEQFF